Listed below are T cell receptor beta chains from one sample, sequenced in a study of blood T cell repertoires in COVID-19. Sequencing was performed with immunoSEQ multiplex PCR; in TCRdb, only in-frame clones are kept and a portion is missing. The repertoire holds about 280,000 clones, with around four fifths as singletons. Source material: peripheral blood. The receptors come from a woman in her forties or fifties who had recovered from COVID-19. Each CDR3 is given with its conserved first and last residue. D genes are given only for firm matches. Clone size, where shown, is once, few, many, or a class for clones that have expanded.

TRBD2	TRBJ2-1	few	TRBV4-1	TGCGCCAGCAGCCGCGGCGGGGTAGCGGGGTTGGGAAATGAGCAGTTCTTC	CASSRGGVAGLGNEQFF
TRBD1	TRBJ1-2	many	TRBV6-5	TGTGCCAGCAGTTTGGGACAGGGGGCTGGGGGCTACACCTTC	CASSLGQGAGGYTF
TRBD2	TRBJ2-7	-	TRBV5-1	TGCGCCAGCAGCTTGTCGGCTAGCGGTACCTACGAGCAGTACTTC	CASSLSASGTYEQYF
-	TRBJ1-6	-	TRBV4-1	TGCGCCAGCAGCCCCCAGGGGAATTCACCCCTCCACTTT	CASSPQGNSPLHF
-	TRBJ2-4	once	TRBV21-1	TGTGCCAGCAGCGCCTCGGGACTAGCGGGTCCGGAAGCCAAAAACATTCAGTACTTC	CASSASGLAGPEAKNIQYF
TRBD2	TRBJ2-2	-	TRBV3-1/TRBV3-2	TGTGCCAGCAGCCAAGTTCCCCCGGGTGTCAGCGGGAGATGGCAGCTGTTTTTT	CASSQVPPGVSGRWQLFF
-	TRBJ2-2	once	TRBV3-1/TRBV3-2	TGTGCCAGCAGCCAAGGGGGTTGGACAGAAAACACCGGGGAGCTGTTTTTT	CASSQGGWTENTGELFF
-	TRBJ1-2	-	TRBV12-3/TRBV12-4	TGTGCCACCCAGATGGGCCTTAACTATGGCTACACCTTC	CATQMGLNYGYTF
-	TRBJ2-5	-	TRBV7-8	TGTGCCAGCAGCCCCTCCAAATCGGGAGCTGATACGGAGACCCAGTACTTC	CASSPSKSGADTETQYF
-	TRBJ2-4	-	TRBV4-2	TGTGCCAGCAGCCAAGATCGGAGTCGCGGTAAAAGGGGAAACATTCAGTACTTC	CASSQDRSRGKRGNIQYF
TRBD2	TRBJ2-1	few	TRBV4-3	TGCGCCAGCAGCCAGGAAAGTAGCGGGAGAGCAAATGAGCAGTTCTTC	CASSQESSGRANEQFF
-	TRBJ1-2	once	TRBV28	TGTGCCAGCGGTAGGGGAGGCTACACCTTC	CASGRGGYTF
-	TRBJ2-7	-	TRBV3-1/TRBV3-2	TGTGCCAGCAGCCAAGAGGGTACAGTCAGAGCCTACGAGCAGTACTTC	CASSQEGTVRAYEQYF
-	TRBJ2-7	-	TRBV6-2/TRBV6-3	TGTGCCAGCAGTTACGACCTGGAAACAGGGACACGCCACAAGTACGAGCAGTACTTC	CASSYDLETGTRHKYEQYF
-	TRBJ2-1	-	TRBV7-9	TGTGCCAGCAGCCCACGGTACGGTTCCGGCAATGAGCAGTTCTTC	CASSPRYGSGNEQFF
-	TRBJ2-3	once	TRBV27	TGTGCCAGCAGGCTTAGCGGGACAGCAGATACGCAGTATTTT	CASRLSGTADTQYF
TRBD1	TRBJ1-1	-	TRBV6-2/TRBV6-3	TGTGCCAGCACCCCGACAGGGGGGCCCTTGAACACTGAAGCTTTCTTT	CASTPTGGPLNTEAFF
TRBD1	TRBJ1-1	-	TRBV12-5	TGTGCTAGTGGTTTTTCCGACAGGGGGCTGATTACTGAAGCTTTCTTT	CASGFSDRGLITEAFF
-	TRBJ1-3	once	TRBV28	TGTGCCACCTCAGGGGCGCAGGCGTTCGGAAACACCATATATTTT	CATSGAQAFGNTIYF
-	TRBJ2-3	-	TRBV11-2	TGTGCCAGCAGTGGTGAGGGTCGCACAGATACGCAGTATTTT	CASSGEGRTDTQYF
-	TRBJ1-2	-	TRBV5-4	TGTGCCAGCAGCACCCGGGAGGCAGCCTATGGCTACACCTTC	CASSTREAAYGYTF
-	TRBJ1-1	-	TRBV28	TGTGCCAGCAGTTTCCAAAGGTCCCGGGTCACTGAAGCTTTCTTT	CASSFQRSRVTEAFF
-	TRBJ1-1	-	TRBV2	TGTGCCAGCATCTACCCCTTGGCGGGTTACACTGAAGCTTTCTTT	CASIYPLAGYTEAFF
TRBD2	TRBJ2-7	-	TRBV7-2	TGTGCCAGCAGCCGGACTAGCGGGGCCTCGGGCGAGCAGTACTTC	CASSRTSGASGEQYF
-	TRBJ1-6	few	TRBV19	TGTGCCAGTAGGACGTTTCGGCAGGGCCGCAATTCACCCCTCCACTTT	CASRTFRQGRNSPLHF
TRBD2	TRBJ2-5	-	TRBV9	TGTGCCAGCAGCGTTAGCGGGGAGCCTCAAGAGACCCAGTACTTC	CASSVSGEPQETQYF